This TCR beta chain was captured in a study of T cell responses to AZD1222 COVID-19 vaccine. Profiled with immunoSEQ multiplex PCR; TCRdb holds only in-frame clones, not every one. The data show 250,000 to 300,000 clones, 90% to 95% seen once. Study-wide results and caveats: A mostly white British donor set with more females was recruited, and clonal diversity was possibly underestimated. Repertoire sampling was restricted to post-peak T cell response timepoints.

Points on this clone: What it recognizes is unknown.

CDR3 length: 14 amino acids. CDR1 SQVTM and CDR2 ANQGSEA come from the germline V gene. V gave up 4 bases and J gave up 0 bases, with 12 bases separating them. This chain joins TRBV29-1 and TRBJ1-1, with D maybe TRBD1 (6 bases). The receptor was isolated from an adult who received the AZD1222 COVID-19 vaccine. The sequenced sample was peripheral blood, obtained 28 days after the second AZD1222 dose. As DNA, the CDR3 is TGCAGCGTTGGGAAGACAGGCTTGAACACTGAAGCTTTCTTT. Its protein is CSVGKTGLNTEAFF.